The entry below describes one TCR beta chain. Antigen: not known. This specimen comes from a study of cytomegalovirus exposure and HLA in healthy donors. The study, taken as a whole, reports: A later analysis linked a missense DCLRE1C variant to TCR beta V- and J-gene trimming. Cytomegalovirus association was assigned to some 160 TCR beta chains.

The CDR3 sequence is 14 residues long. Trimming removed 0 bases at V and 7 bases at J, with 8 bases between. Per germline, CDR1 SGHRS and CDR2 YFSETQ. Vbeta (60) and Jbeta (13) primers were used in the PCR. Sequenced by immunoSEQ multiplex PCR; TCRdb stores in-frame clones only, minus some. The table lists approximately 180,000 clones, roughly four fifths of them singletons. The chain employs TRBV5-1 and TRBJ1-6; D is perhaps TRBD1 (5 bases). The sequence came from a young woman in good health and CMV-seropositive. Sequenced sample: PBMCs. CDR3 in DNA: TGCGCCAGCAGCTTGGCCGGGGGGAATTCACCCCTCCACTTT. This gives the protein CASSLAGGNSPLHF.